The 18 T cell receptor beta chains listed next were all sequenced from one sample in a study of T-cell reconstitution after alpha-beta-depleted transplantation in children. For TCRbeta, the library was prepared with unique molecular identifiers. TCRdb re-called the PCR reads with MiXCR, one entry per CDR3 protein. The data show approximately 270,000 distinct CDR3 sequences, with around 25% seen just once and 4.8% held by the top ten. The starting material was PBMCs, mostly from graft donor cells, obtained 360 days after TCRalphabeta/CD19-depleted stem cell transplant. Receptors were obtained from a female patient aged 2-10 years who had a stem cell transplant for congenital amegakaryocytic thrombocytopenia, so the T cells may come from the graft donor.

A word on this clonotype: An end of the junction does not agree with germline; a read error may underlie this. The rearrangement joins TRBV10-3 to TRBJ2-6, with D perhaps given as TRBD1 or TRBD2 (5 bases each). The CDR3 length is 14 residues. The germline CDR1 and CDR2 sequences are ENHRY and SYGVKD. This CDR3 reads CAISGGAGANVPTF. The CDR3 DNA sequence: TGTGCCATCAGTGGAGGGGCTGGGGCCAACGTCCCGACTTTC.

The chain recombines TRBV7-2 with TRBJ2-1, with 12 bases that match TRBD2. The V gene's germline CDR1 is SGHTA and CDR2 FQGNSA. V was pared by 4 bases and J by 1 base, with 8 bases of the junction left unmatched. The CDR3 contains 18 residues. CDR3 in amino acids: CASSSIGTSGYSYNEQFF. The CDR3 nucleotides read TGTGCCAGCAGCTCAATCGGGACTAGCGGGTATTCCTACAATGAGCAGTTCTTC.

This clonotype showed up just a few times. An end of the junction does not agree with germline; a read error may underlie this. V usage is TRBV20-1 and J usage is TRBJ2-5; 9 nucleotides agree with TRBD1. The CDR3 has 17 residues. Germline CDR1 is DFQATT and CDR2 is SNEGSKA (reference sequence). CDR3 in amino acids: CSATPGTGLKARGGFNF. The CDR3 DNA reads TGCAGTGCAACTCCCGGGACAGGGCTAAAAGCAAGAGGGGGATTTAACTTC.

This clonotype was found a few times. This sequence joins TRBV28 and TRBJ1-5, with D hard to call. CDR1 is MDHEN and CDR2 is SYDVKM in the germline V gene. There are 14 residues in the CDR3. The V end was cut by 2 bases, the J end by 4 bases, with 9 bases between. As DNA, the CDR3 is TGTGCCAGCAGTTTACTGACCAGGAATCAGCCCCAGCATTTT. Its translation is CASSLLTRNQPQHF.

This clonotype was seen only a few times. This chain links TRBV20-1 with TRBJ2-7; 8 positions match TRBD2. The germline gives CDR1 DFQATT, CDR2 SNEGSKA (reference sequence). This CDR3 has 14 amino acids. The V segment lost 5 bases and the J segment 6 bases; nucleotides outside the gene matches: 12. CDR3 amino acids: CSALEWSSGLEQYF. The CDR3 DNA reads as TGCAGTGCTTTAGAGTGGTCTAGCGGGCTCGAGCAGTACTTC.

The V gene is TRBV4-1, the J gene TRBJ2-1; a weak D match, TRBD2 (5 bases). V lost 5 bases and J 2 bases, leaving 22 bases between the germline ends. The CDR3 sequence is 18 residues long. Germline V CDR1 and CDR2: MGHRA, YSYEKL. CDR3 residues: CASSSLVGVPLPYNEQFF. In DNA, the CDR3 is TGCGCCAGCAGCTCCCTGGTCGGGGTCCCCCTTCCCTACAATGAGCAGTTCTTC.

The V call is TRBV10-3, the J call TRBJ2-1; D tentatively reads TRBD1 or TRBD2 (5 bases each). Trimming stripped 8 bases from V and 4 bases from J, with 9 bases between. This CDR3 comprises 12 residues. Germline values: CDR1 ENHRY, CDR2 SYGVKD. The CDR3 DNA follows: TGTGCCATCGGGGGTGCTTACAATGAGCAGTTCTTC. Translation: CAIGGAYNEQFF.

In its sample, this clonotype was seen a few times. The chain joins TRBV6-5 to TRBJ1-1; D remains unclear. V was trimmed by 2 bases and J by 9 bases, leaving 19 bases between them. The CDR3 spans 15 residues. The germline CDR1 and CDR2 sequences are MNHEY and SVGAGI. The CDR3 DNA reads TGTGCCAGCAGTTACCGGGAGGCGGGTTTGGGGAAAGCTTTCTTT. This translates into CASSYREAGLGKAFF.

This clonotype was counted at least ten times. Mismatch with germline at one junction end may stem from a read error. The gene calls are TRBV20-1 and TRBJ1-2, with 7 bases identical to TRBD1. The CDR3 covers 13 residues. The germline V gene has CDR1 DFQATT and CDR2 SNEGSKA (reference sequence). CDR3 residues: CSARPTGVLILLF. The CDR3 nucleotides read TGCAGTGCTAGACCTACAGGGGTCTTGATCCTTTTGTTC.

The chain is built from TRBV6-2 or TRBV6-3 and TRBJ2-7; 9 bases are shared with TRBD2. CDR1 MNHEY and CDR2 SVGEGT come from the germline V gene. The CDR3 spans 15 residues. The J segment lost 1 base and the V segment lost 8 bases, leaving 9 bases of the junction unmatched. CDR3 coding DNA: TGTGCCAGCTTACGCGGGAGGGCCGAATCCTACGAGCAGTACTTC. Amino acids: CASLRGRAESYEQYF.

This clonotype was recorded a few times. CDR3 in DNA: TGCAGCGTTGAGTTCGGGGCAGGGGGTTCCTACGAGCAGTACTTC. It yields the protein CSVEFGAGGSYEQYF. This chain joins TRBV29-1 and TRBJ2-7; 7 bases are shared with TRBD1. The germline gives CDR1 SQVTM, CDR2 ANQGSEA. Trimming removed 3 bases from V and 1 base from J; junction bases left unmatched: 9. CDR3 length equals 15 residues.

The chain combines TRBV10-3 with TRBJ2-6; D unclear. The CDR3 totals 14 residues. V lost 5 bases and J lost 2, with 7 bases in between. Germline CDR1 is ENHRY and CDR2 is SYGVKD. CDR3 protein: CAISSSAGANVLTF. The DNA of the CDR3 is TGTGCCATCAGTTCCTCCGCTGGGGCCAACGTCCTGACTTTC.

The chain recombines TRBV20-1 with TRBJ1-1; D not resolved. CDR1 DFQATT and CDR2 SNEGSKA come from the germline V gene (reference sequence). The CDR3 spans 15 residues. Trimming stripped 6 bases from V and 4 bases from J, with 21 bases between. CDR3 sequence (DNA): TGCAGTGCGACCCCATTAGTTGGGATTGCCACTGAAGCTTTCTTT. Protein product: CSATPLVGIATEAFF.

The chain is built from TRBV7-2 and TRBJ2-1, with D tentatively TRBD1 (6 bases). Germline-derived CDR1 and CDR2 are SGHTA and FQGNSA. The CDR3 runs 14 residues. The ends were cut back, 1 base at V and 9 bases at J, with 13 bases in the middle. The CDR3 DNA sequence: TGTGCCAGCAGCTTAGTTGCAGTAGGGGGTGAGCAGTTCTTC. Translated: CASSLVAVGGEQFF.

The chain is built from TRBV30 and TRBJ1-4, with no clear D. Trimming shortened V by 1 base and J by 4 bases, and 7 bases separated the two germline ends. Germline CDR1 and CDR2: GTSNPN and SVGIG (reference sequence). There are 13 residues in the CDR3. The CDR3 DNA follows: TGTGCCTGGAGTGAGGGAGTTAATGAAAAACTGTTTTTT. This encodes CAWSEGVNEKLFF.

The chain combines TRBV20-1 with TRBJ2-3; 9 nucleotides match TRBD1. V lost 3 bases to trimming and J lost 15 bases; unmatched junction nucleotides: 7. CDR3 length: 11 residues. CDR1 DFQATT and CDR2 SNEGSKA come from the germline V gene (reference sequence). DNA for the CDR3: TGCAGTGCTAGTGTGGGACAGGGAGTATATTTT. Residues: CSASVGQGVYF.

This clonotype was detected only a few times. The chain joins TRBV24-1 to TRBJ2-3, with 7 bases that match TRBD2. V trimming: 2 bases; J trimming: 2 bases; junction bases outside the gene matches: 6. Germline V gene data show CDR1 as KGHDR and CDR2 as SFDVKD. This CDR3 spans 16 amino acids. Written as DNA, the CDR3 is TGTGCCACCAGTGATTCTGCGCGGGAGTTCACAGATACGCAGTATTTT. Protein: CATSDSAREFTDTQYF.

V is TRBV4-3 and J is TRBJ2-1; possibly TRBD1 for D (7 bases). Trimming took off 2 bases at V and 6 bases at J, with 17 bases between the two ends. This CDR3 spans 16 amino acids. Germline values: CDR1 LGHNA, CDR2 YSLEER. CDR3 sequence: CASSQYRGGMGNEQFF. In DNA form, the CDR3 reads TGCGCCAGCAGCCAATACAGGGGAGGCATGGGCAATGAGCAGTTCTTC.